This TCR beta chain was sequenced for a study of blood T cell repertoires in COVID-19. Study-wide context: There were acute and convalescent COVID-19 samples, and they came from the United States, Italy and Spain. From T cells, B-cell-depleted T cells, or PBMCs came the material, which was cDNA or gDNA.

In the original analysis: Amplification of reference gene primers provided the estimated nucleated cell counts. Produced via immunoSEQ multiplex PCR; TCRdb's table is partial and in-frame only. The DNA was the basis for D and trimming; V, J and clone size are from that table. The sample records approximately 160,000 clones, about nine tenths being singletons. The sequenced sample consisted of peripheral blood. The receptor was isolated from a man aged 55 to 69 with active or convalescent COVID-19.

This CDR3 is CAILQGFGYGYTF. The CDR3 coding sequence is TGTGCCATCCTACAGGGTTTTGGCTATGGCTACACCTTC. The V and J genes are TRBV10-3 and TRBJ1-2; perhaps TRBD1 as D (6 bases). Germline CDR1 ENHRY, CDR2 SYGVKD. The V end lost 8 bases, the J end lost 4 bases, and 14 bases lay between the germline ends. This CDR3 spans 13 amino acids.